This T cell receptor beta chain derives from a study of T-cell reconstitution after alpha-beta-depleted transplantation in children. The sample holds many counts of this clonotype. A library of TCRbeta sequences, prepared with unique molecular identifiers, was generated. TCRdb ran MiXCR on the PCR reads and lists one entry per CDR3 protein. The table includes some 350,000 distinct CDR3 sequences, 10% detected once. Germline CDR1 SGHAT, CDR2 FQNNGV. The CDR3 contains 16 residues. Losses at the gene ends were 5 bases for V and 3 bases for J; bases not matched to a gene: 12. The chain carries TRBV11-2 and TRBJ2-7; 8 nucleotides agree with TRBD2. Sequenced here: PBMCs from the stem cell graft donor, sampled from the stem cell graft. This TCR was sampled from a human donor who donated a stem cell graft to a child with acute lymphoblastic leukemia. CDR3 sequence (DNA): TGTGCCAGCAGCCTCCGGGAGGGAACAGCGGTCTACGAGCAGTACTTC. Translation gives CASSLREGTAVYEQYF. Full variable domain (outside the CDR3, taken from reference TRBV11-2 and TRBJ2-7): EAGVAQSPRYKIIEKRQSVAFWCNPISGHATLYWYQQILGQGPKLLIQFQNNGVVDDSQLPKDRFSAERLKGVDSTLKIQPAKLEDSAVYLCASSLREGTAVYEQYFGPGTRLTVT.